One and the same sample provided the 13 T cell receptor beta chains below, sequenced in a study of human T cells and chemical hapten exposure. Time point denoted: healthy volunteer bleed at 6 weeks. Blood, whole and unfractionated, served as the source for total RNA extraction. Using its own MiXCR run on the RACE reads, TCRdb lists one record per CDR3 protein. This sample has some 78,000 distinct CDR3 sequences; about 8.7% occur once, and the top ten carry under 2%. Sequencing input: whole blood. These receptors were collected from a male donor in good health. Some clones in this sample may be carry-over from other donors' samples.

This clonotype appeared a few times. This chain connects TRBV2 to TRBJ2-5, with a possible D match to TRBD1 (6 bases). This CDR3 comprises 17 residues. The V gene lost 0 bases and the J gene lost 6 bases, with 20 bases spanning the gap. Per the germline V gene, CDR1 is SNHLY and CDR2 is FYNNEI. In DNA form, the CDR3 reads TGTGCCAGCAGTGAAGCGCTTCAGAGCTGGACAGAGCAGACCCAGTACTTC. Translated, it gives CASSEALQSWTEQTQYF.

This clonotype was seen a handful of times. The chain recombines TRBV10-3 with TRBJ2-5; weak D call: TRBD2 (7 bases). Germline V gene data show CDR1 as ENHRY and CDR2 as SYGVKD. This CDR3 contains 13 residues. Between the trimmed V and J ends, which lost 6 bases and 5 bases, there was a span of 13 bases. The CDR3 DNA is TGTGCCATCAGGCCCGGGGGGCTGGAGACCCAGTACTTC. As protein: CAIRPGGLETQYF.

This clonotype appeared a few times. The chain has TRBV5-1 and TRBJ2-3; 14 positions match TRBD2. V shed 4 bases, J shed 5 bases, and the junction held 3 bases outside the gene matches. Germline V gives CDR1 SGHRS, CDR2 YFSETQ. The CDR3 has 15 amino acids. Here the CDR3 DNA reads TGCGCCAGCAGCCCCGGGACTAGCGGGGGAGATACGCAGTATTTT. Translating gives CASSPGTSGGDTQYF.

Only one count was recorded for this clonotype. The genes are TRBV11-3 and TRBJ2-3; 10 bases align to TRBD2. The trim removed 0 bases at V and 2 bases at J, leaving 14 bases unmatched. CDR3 length equals 20 residues. CDR1 and CDR2 from the germline V gene are SGHNT and YENEEA. In nucleotides, the CDR3 is TGTGCCAGCAGCTTAGATGAGGCGAGCGGGGGGGATCCTCACACAGATACGCAGTATTTT. As protein: CASSLDEASGGDPHTDTQYF.

The chain recombines TRBV10-3 with TRBJ2-7, with D perhaps TRBD2 (5 bases). The CDR3 consists of 16 residues. CDR1 is ENHRY and CDR2 is SYGVKD in the germline V gene. V was trimmed by 2 bases and J by 3 bases, leaving 17 bases between them. The CDR3 loop is CAISEPPGVGDYEQYF. The CDR3 bases are TGTGCCATCAGTGAGCCCCCCGGGGTCGGGGACTACGAGCAGTACTTC.

V and J are TRBV7-6 and TRBJ1-6; the match to TRBD1 covers 9 bases. Trimming removed 5 bases from V and 10 bases from J; junction bases left unmatched: 12. The CDR3 runs 16 residues. Germline assignment: CDR1 SGHVS and CDR2 FNYEAQ. As DNA, the CDR3 is TGTGCCAGCAGCCCCACGCCCGGGACAGGGACCTCACCCCTCCACTTT. Protein: CASSPTPGTGTSPLHF. Using reference TRBV7-6 and TRBJ1-6 for the parts outside the CDR3, the full variable domain is GAGVSQSPRYKVTKRGQDVALRCDPISGHVSLYWYRQALGQGPEFLTYFNYEAQQDKSGLPNDRFSAERPEGSISTLTIQRTEQRDSAMYRCASSPTPGTGTSPLHFGNGTRLTVT.

This clonotype was counted at least ten times. V gene TRBV6-5 combines with J gene TRBJ2-5; D unclear. This CDR3 comprises 10 residues. Trimming took off 9 bases at V and 5 bases at J, with 7 bases between the two ends. In germline, CDR1 is MNHEY, CDR2 SVGAGI. CDR3 sequence reads: CARELETQYF. DNA for the CDR3: TGTGCCAGAGAATTGGAGACCCAGTACTTC.

The J gene is TRBJ2-5, the V gene TRBV7-2; D may be TRBD1 (6 bases). Trimming pared 1 base from V and 4 bases from J, leaving 16 bases between. Germline-derived CDR1 and CDR2 are SGHTA and FQGNSA. The CDR3 has 16 amino acids. The CDR3 region is CASSLVRTALPETQYF. In DNA form, the CDR3 reads TGTGCCAGCAGCTTAGTAAGGACAGCTCTGCCAGAGACCCAGTACTTC.

This chain links TRBV2 with TRBJ2-7, with a weak D call TRBD2 (6 bases). This CDR3 comprises 16 residues. The germline V gene has CDR1 SNHLY and CDR2 FYNNEI. V was clipped by 0 bases and J by 5 bases, with 17 bases between them. The CDR3 spells CASSEALPGAPHEQYF. DNA of the CDR3: TGTGCCAGCAGTGAAGCGCTGCCGGGAGCGCCGCACGAGCAGTACTTC.

This clonotype came up many times. This chain joins TRBV12-3 or TRBV12-4 and TRBJ1-5; D is undetermined. The CDR3 length is 12 residues. V was pared by 7 bases and J by 4 bases, with 8 bases between. This chain's CDR3 is CASTRDNQPQHF. DNA for the CDR3: TGTGCCAGCACTAGGGATAATCAGCCCCAGCATTTT.

The chain uses TRBV3-1 and TRBJ2-7; D unresolved. The CDR3 runs 16 residues. Deletions cut 0 bases from V and 0 bases from J, with 12 bases between. Germline CDR1 reads LGHDT; CDR2 reads YNNKEL (reference sequence). Here the CDR3 reads CASSQDAASSSYEQYF. The CDR3 nucleotides are TGTGCCAGCAGCCAAGATGCTGCCTCTTCCTCCTACGAGCAGTACTTC.

V usage is TRBV5-5 and J usage is TRBJ2-4; 8 bases are shared with TRBD2. The V and J ends lost 5 bases and 0 bases, in that order; junction bases with no gene match: 7. CDR1 SGHKS and CDR2 YYEKEE come from the germline V gene (reference sequence). The CDR3 totals 16 residues. DNA of the CDR3: TGTGCCAGCAGTTTGACTAGCGTTCTAGCCAAAAACATTCAGTACTTC. Protein sequence: CASSLTSVLAKNIQYF.

This clonotype was seen ten or more times. J is TRBJ2-7 and V is TRBV27; 11 nucleotides match TRBD1. The CDR3 covers 14 residues. V shed 7 bases and J 7 bases; nucleotides not matched to a gene: 9. Germline V lookup: CDR1 MNHEY, CDR2 SMNVEV (reference sequence). CDR3 sequence reads: CASTFGQGAGEQYF. The DNA for the CDR3 is TGTGCCAGCACCTTTGGACAGGGGGCGGGGGAGCAGTACTTC.